This entry lists 31 T cell receptor beta chains sequenced from one sample in a study of shared clonotypes between healthy human individuals. Sequencing used immunoSEQ multiplex PCR; TCRdb keeps in-frame clones, though not all of them. The table shows some 900,000 clones, with over 75% occurring only once. The sample comprised memory CD4+ T cells sorted from blood. As to subset: CD45RA-negative fraction. These receptor sequences come from a man aged 18 to 29 in good health.

J is TRBJ2-7 and V is TRBV18; TRBD2 matches at 7 bases. Per germline, CDR1 KGHSH and CDR2 LQKENI. J lost 2 bases, V lost 3 bases, and 10 bases had no gene match. This CDR3 is built from 16 residues. The CDR3, as DNA: TGTGCCAGCTCACCCATGGGCGGACTAGTCCCCTACGAGCAGTACTTC. Encoded protein: CASSPMGGLVPYEQYF.

The chain combines TRBV5-1 with TRBJ1-2; 8 bases map to TRBD1. CDR3 size: 16 residues. Germline CDR1 SGHRS, CDR2 YFSETQ. Germline trimming cut 4 bases from V and 3 bases from J; bases unmatched to any gene: 11. The CDR3 DNA is TGCGCCAGCAGCCCTAACTCCCTGACAGGGGACTATGGCTACACCTTC. Its translation: CASSPNSLTGDYGYTF.

The chain carries TRBV6-1 and TRBJ1-1; D ambiguous. Trimming stripped 6 bases from V and 2 bases from J, with 13 bases between. The CDR3 spans 14 residues. Germline V gene lookup returns CDR1 MNHNS and CDR2 SASEGT. For the CDR3, the DNA is TGTGCCAGCAGGGTCAATCAAGGAAACACTGAAGCTTTCTTT. It yields the protein CASRVNQGNTEAFF.

The chain joins TRBV18 to TRBJ2-7; D not resolved. This CDR3 region has 14 residues. With 2 bases removed from V and 6 bases from J, the gap between germline ends came to 14 bases. The germline gives CDR1 KGHSH, CDR2 LQKENI. The CDR3 DNA reads as TGTGCCAGCTCACCAAAAGCAAGTACGGGCGAGCAGTACTTC. Amino acids: CASSPKASTGEQYF.

This clone is medium-sized within its sample. The V and J genes are TRBV28 and TRBJ2-7; a possible D gene is TRBD2 (6 bases). Trimming removed 5 bases at V and 3 bases at J, with 11 bases between. The length of the CDR3 is 13 residues. In germline, CDR1 is MDHEN, CDR2 SYDVKM. The CDR3 DNA reads TGTGCCAGCAGTGAAGGCGGGGACTACGAGCAGTACTTC. Translated: CASSEGGDYEQYF.

The rearrangement joins TRBV5-8 to TRBJ1-5, with no clear D. CDR1 is SGHTS, CDR2 YDEGEE, per germline. V was cut by 0 bases and J by 0 bases, with 22 bases left in between. This CDR3 has 20 residues. The CDR3: CASSLALRSNQLYSNQPQHF. DNA for the CDR3: TGTGCCAGCAGCTTGGCCCTTAGGTCCAACCAACTTTATAGCAATCAGCCCCAGCATTTT. Looking up the rest from reference TRBV5-8 and TRBJ1-5 gives the full variable domain: EAGVTQSPTHLIKTRGQQATLRCSPISGHTSVYWYQQALGLGLQFLLWYDEGEERNRGNFPPRFSGRQFPNYSSELNVNALELEDSALYLCASSLALRSNQLYSNQPQHFGDGTRLSIL.

In this sample, this clone turned up once. The genes are TRBV7-2 and TRBJ1-3, with TRBD1 matching 7 bases. The germline V gene encodes CDR1 SGHTA and CDR2 FQGNSA. The CDR3 is 15 residues long. V dropped 6 bases and J dropped 4; count of bases not matched to a gene: 9. The CDR3 region has the DNA TGTGCCAGCAGGGCTACAGGGGTGGGGGGAAACACCATATATTTT. This translates into CASRATGVGGNTIYF.

The CDR3 DNA reads TGTGCCAGCATTTTCTACAGGGCCGGGAACACTGAAGCTTTCTTT. It encodes CASIFYRAGNTEAFF. The chain recombines TRBV6-1 with TRBJ1-1; perhaps TRBD1 as D (6 bases). CDR3 length equals 15 residues. Trimming cost V 7 bases and J 1 base, with 16 bases left between them. The V gene's germline CDR1 is MNHNS and CDR2 SASEGT.

This clone was found many times. This chain links TRBV27 with TRBJ2-7; 10 bases map to TRBD1. This CDR3 is 13 amino acids long. Germline-derived CDR1 and CDR2 are MNHEY and SMNVEV (reference sequence). Trimming removed 6 bases from V and 6 bases from J; junction bases left unmatched: 5. CDR3 residues: CASRGQGSSEQYF. Here the CDR3 DNA reads TGTGCCAGCAGGGGACAGGGGTCTTCCGAGCAGTACTTC.

This sequence joins TRBV5-1 and TRBJ2-7; TRBD2 is a possible D gene (6 bases). Trimming removed 0 bases from V and 9 bases from J, with 16 bases in between. This CDR3 is built from 14 residues. The germline V gene encodes CDR1 SGHRS and CDR2 YFSETQ. The CDR3 DNA follows: TGCGCCAGCAGCTTGGAAGTGGGGGGAAGGGTGCAGTACTTC. Encoded protein: CASSLEVGGRVQYF.

This clone was detected once. V gene TRBV5-1 combines with J gene TRBJ2-5; TRBD1 might be the D (5 bases). This CDR3 comprises 14 residues. V was trimmed by 4 bases and J by 5 bases, leaving 15 bases between them. Germline lookup yields CDR1 SGHRS and CDR2 YFSETQ. CDR3 protein: CASSPSGSWETQYF. The CDR3 nucleotides read TGCGCCAGCAGCCCGTCAGGGTCGTGGGAGACCCAGTACTTC.

CDR3 nucleotide sequence: TGTGCCAGCAGCTTGGACAGGGTGAGAGGCTACACCTTC. This encodes CASSLDRVRGYTF. The rearrangement uses TRBV5-4 and TRBJ1-2; a weak D match, TRBD1 (6 bases). V was pared by 0 bases and J by 8 bases, with 11 bases between. CDR3 length: 13 residues. Germline V gives CDR1 SGHNT, CDR2 YYREEE (reference sequence). Based on the CDR3 plus reference TRBV5-4 and TRBJ1-2, the full variable domain is ETGVTQSPTHLIKTRGQQVTLRCSSQSGHNTVSWYQQALGQGPQFIFQYYREEENGRGNFPPRFSGLQFPNYSSELNVNALELDDSALYLCASSLDRVRGYTFGSGTRLTVV.

The rearrangement links TRBV6-1 to TRBJ2-2; D is undetermined. V was pared by 9 bases and J by 3 bases, with 14 bases between. The CDR3 contains 14 residues. Germline CDR1 and CDR2: MNHNS and SASEGT. Here the CDR3 reads CASPGLGYTGELFF. CDR3 sequence (DNA): TGTGCCAGTCCCGGCCTGGGGTACACCGGGGAGCTGTTTTTT.

About this clone itself: A junction boundary mismatches the germline segment, possibly from a read error. J is TRBJ1-1 and V is TRBV30; D is undetermined. Germline CDR1 and CDR2: GTSNPN and SVGIG (reference sequence). This CDR3 is 12 amino acids long. Here the CDR3 DNA reads TGTGCCTGGAGTGAACCAAACACAGAAGCTTTCTTT. Amino acid sequence: CAWSEPNTEAFF.

The rearrangement links TRBV29-1 to TRBJ1-2, with D tentatively TRBD1 (6 bases). CDR1 is SQVTM and CDR2 is ANQGSEA in the germline V gene. Trimming cost V 5 bases and J 4 bases, with 20 bases left between them. This CDR3 has 15 residues. The CDR3 reads CSVTSSGRGGYGYTF. The CDR3 DNA is TGCAGCGTTACCTCTTCGGGCAGGGGAGGCTATGGCTACACCTTC.

CDR3 loop: CASSLTGAGDVRSGNTIYF. The CDR3 DNA follows: TGTGCCAGCAGCTTAACGGGCGCAGGGGACGTAAGATCTGGAAACACCATATATTTT. V usage is TRBV7-2 and J usage is TRBJ1-3; D is perhaps TRBD1 (6 bases). Germline-derived CDR1 and CDR2 are SGHTA and FQGNSA. Trimming shortened V by 2 bases and J by 1 base, and 21 bases separated the two germline ends. The CDR3 is made up of 19 amino acids.

This clone showed up just a few times. The chain is built from TRBV2 and TRBJ1-2; D is undetermined. Trimming took 3 bases from V and 8 from J, leaving 13 bases between them. Germline assignment: CDR1 SNHLY and CDR2 FYNNEI. The CDR3 sequence is 13 residues long. The DNA of the CDR3 is TGTGCCAGCAGTGACCCGGCCAGGTTAGGCTACACCTTC. Translation gives CASSDPARLGYTF.

This sequence joins TRBV5-1 and TRBJ1-2; 12 bases fit TRBD1. The length of the CDR3 is 17 residues. Germline CDR1 is SGHRS and CDR2 is YFSETQ. Trimming removed 3 bases from V and 5 bases from J; junction bases left unmatched: 11. CDR3 region: CASSYSGTGGARYGYTF. CDR3 in DNA: TGCGCCAGCAGCTATTCCGGGACAGGGGGCGCCAGGTATGGCTACACCTTC.

This clone was observed a single time. The rearrangement links TRBV2 to TRBJ1-2; 8 bases fit TRBD1. The CDR3 sequence is 12 residues long. CDR1 is SNHLY and CDR2 is FYNNEI in the germline V gene. V shed 6 bases and J 6 bases; nucleotides not matched to a gene: 3. DNA of the CDR3: TGTGCCAGCAGCTCGGACAGGGATGGCTACACCTTC. Its protein product is CASSSDRDGYTF. The full variable domain, completed using reference TRBV2 and TRBJ1-2, is EPEVTQTPSHQVTQMGQEVILRCVPISNHLYFYWYRQILGQKVEFLVSFYNNEISEKSEIFDDQFSVERPDGSNFTLKIRSTKLEDSAMYFCASSSDRDGYTFGSGTRLTVV.

J is TRBJ2-7 and V is TRBV7-2; 15 nucleotides line up with TRBD2. J lost 5 bases, V lost 4 bases, and 9 bases had no gene match. This CDR3 spans 17 amino acids. Germline V gene sequence: CDR1 SGHTA, CDR2 FQGNSA. DNA of the CDR3: TGTGCCAGCAGCTGGACTAGCGGGAGGGCCAAATATAACGAGCAGTACTTC. It translates to CASSWTSGRAKYNEQYF. The complete variable domain, with remaining parts taken from reference TRBV7-2 and TRBJ2-7, reads GAGVSQSPSNKVTEKGKDVELRCDPISGHTALYWYRQSLGQGLEFLIYFQGNSAPDKSGLPSDRFSAERTGGSVSTLTIQRTQQEDSAVYLCASSWTSGRAKYNEQYFGPGTRLTVT.

The count of this clone is one. The chain couples TRBV11-2 to TRBJ1-1; D unclear. CDR3 length: 15 residues. CDR1 is SGHAT, CDR2 FQNNGV, per germline. Trimming left V 5 bases short and J 1 base short, with 14 bases between. This CDR3 reads CASSHSFMGNTEAFF. DNA for the CDR3: TGTGCCAGCAGCCATTCATTTATGGGGAACACTGAAGCTTTCTTT. Complete variable domain (other parts from reference TRBV11-2 and TRBJ1-1): EAGVAQSPRYKIIEKRQSVAFWCNPISGHATLYWYQQILGQGPKLLIQFQNNGVVDDSQLPKDRFSAERLKGVDSTLKIQPAKLEDSAVYLCASSHSFMGNTEAFFGQGTRLTVV.

The genes are TRBV4-1 and TRBJ2-1; 14 nucleotides align to TRBD2. Germline CDR1 is MGHRA and CDR2 is YSYEKL. V shed 5 bases, J shed 4 bases, and the junction held 4 bases outside the gene matches. The CDR3 has 16 amino acids. The CDR3 nucleotides read TGCGCCAGCAGCAAAGGGACTAGCGGGGGATACAATGAGCAGTTCTTC. Amino acids: CASSKGTSGGYNEQFF.

This clone is a singleton in its sample. The chain is built from TRBV4-1 and TRBJ2-7; the match to TRBD2 covers 7 bases. This CDR3 has 15 amino acids. After removal of 4 bases from V and 2 bases from J, the junction contained 8 bases not matched to a gene. The V gene's germline CDR1 is MGHRA and CDR2 YSYEKL. CDR3 nucleotide sequence: TGCGCCAGCAGCCCTCGGGCTAGCGGAGCCTACGAGCAGTACTTC. Translated, it gives CASSPRASGAYEQYF.

The rearrangement uses TRBV11-3 and TRBJ2-6; D possibly corresponds to TRBD2 (6 bases). Germline loops: CDR1 SGHNT, CDR2 YENEEA. The CDR3 totals 17 residues. V gave up 5 bases and J gave up 0 bases, with 14 bases separating them. The CDR3, as DNA: TGTGCCAGCAGCCGTGCGGGACTTTCCTCTGGGGCCAACGTCCTGACTTTC. This encodes CASSRAGLSSGANVLTF.

This clone was counted a few times. V gene TRBV7-9 combines with J gene TRBJ1-6, with 7 bases lining up with TRBD1. CDR1 and CDR2 from the germline V gene are SEHNR and FQNEAQ (reference sequence). The CDR3 extends over 15 amino acids. V gave up 5 bases and J gave up 8 bases; unmatched junction bases: 9. CDR3 region: CASSNHRDRDSPLHF. The CDR3 DNA reads TGTGCCAGCAGCAACCACCGGGACAGAGATTCACCCCTCCACTTT.

The chain combines TRBV5-4 with TRBJ2-6, with 9 bases matching TRBD1. The CDR3 has 18 residues. Per the germline V gene, CDR1 is SGHNT and CDR2 is YYREEE (reference sequence). With V trimmed by 0 bases and J by 0 bases, 4 bases remained unmatched. For the CDR3, the DNA is TGTGCCAGCAGCTTGGCGACAGGGGGAGGCTCTGGGGCCAACGTCCTGACTTTC. Translating it yields CASSLATGGGSGANVLTF.

This chain uses TRBV27 with TRBJ1-5; D gene uncertain. V was clipped by 0 bases and J by 0 bases, with 12 bases between them. This CDR3 has 17 residues. Per germline, CDR1 MNHEY and CDR2 SMNVEV (reference sequence). The CDR3 reads CASSLSYQEHSNQPQHF. CDR3 in DNA: TGTGCCAGCAGTTTATCGTACCAGGAACATAGCAATCAGCCCCAGCATTTT.

This chain joins TRBV28 and TRBJ2-6; 10 nucleotides agree with TRBD1. Germline loops: CDR1 MDHEN, CDR2 SYDVKM. Germline trimming cut 4 bases from V and 4 bases from J; bases unmatched to any gene: 7. This CDR3 is built from 17 residues. The CDR3, as DNA: TGTGCCAGCAGTTCCCGGGACAGGGGAACCGGGGCCAACGTCCTGACTTTC. This sequence encodes CASSSRDRGTGANVLTF.

This clone occurred a few times. The sample holds other DNA sequences that translate to the same CDR3. The chain recombines TRBV30 with TRBJ1-2, with D possibly being TRBD1 (5 bases). The V end was cut by 0 bases, the J end by 8 bases, with 7 bases between. The CDR3 has 11 residues. Looked up from germline, CDR1 is GTSNPN and CDR2 is SVGIG (reference sequence). CDR3 nucleotides: TGTGCCTGGAGTGTACGGGGCGGCTACACCTTC. This encodes CAWSVRGGYTF.

Only a few counts were recorded for this clone. The chain joins TRBV11-2 to TRBJ2-5; 7 nucleotides agree with TRBD1. The CDR3 spans 15 residues. After removal of 5 bases from V and 1 base from J, the junction contained 7 bases not matched to a gene. Germline CDR1 SGHAT, CDR2 FQNNGV. The CDR3 loop reads CASSLLGTAQETQYF. CDR3 coding DNA: TGTGCCAGCAGCCTCCTCGGGACAGCCCAAGAGACCCAGTACTTC. The variable domain in full, completed from reference TRBV11-2 and TRBJ2-5, reads EAGVAQSPRYKIIEKRQSVAFWCNPISGHATLYWYQQILGQGPKLLIQFQNNGVVDDSQLPKDRFSAERLKGVDSTLKIQPAKLEDSAVYLCASSLLGTAQETQYFGPGTRLLVL.

The chain uses TRBV10-2 and TRBJ2-7; 10 nucleotides align to TRBD2. V was clipped by 8 bases and J by 4 bases; unmatched bases: 8. Germline assignment: CDR1 WSHSY and CDR2 SAAADI. The CDR3 length is 14 residues. CDR3 residues: CASRGLAGAYEQYF. CDR3 sequence (DNA): TGCGCCAGCCGGGGGCTAGCGGGGGCGTACGAGCAGTACTTC.